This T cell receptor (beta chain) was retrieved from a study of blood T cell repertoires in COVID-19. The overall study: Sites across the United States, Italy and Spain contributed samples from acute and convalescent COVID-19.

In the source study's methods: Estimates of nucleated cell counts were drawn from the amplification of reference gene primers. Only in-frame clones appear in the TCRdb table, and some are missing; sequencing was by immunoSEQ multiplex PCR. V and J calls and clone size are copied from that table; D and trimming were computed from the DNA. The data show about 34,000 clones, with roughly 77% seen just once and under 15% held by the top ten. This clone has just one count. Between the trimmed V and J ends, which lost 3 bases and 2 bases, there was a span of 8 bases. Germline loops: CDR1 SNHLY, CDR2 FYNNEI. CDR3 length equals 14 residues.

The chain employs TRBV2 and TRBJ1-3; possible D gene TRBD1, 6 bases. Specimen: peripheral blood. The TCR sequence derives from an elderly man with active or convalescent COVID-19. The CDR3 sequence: CASSDRTAGNTIYF. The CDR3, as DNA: TGTGCCAGCAGTGATAGGACAGCTGGAAACACCATATATTTT. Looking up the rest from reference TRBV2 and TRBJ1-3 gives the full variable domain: EPEVTQTPSHQVTQMGQEVILRCVPISNHLYFYWYRQILGQKVEFLVSFYNNEISEKSEIFDDQFSVERPDGSNFTLKIRSTKLEDSAMYFCASSDRTAGNTIYFGEGSWLTVV.